The clone carrying this T cell receptor beta chain was observed at least ten times. This record comes from a study of neurological immune-mediated disorders. Trimming at V came to 0 bases and at J to 6 bases, leaving 4 bases not matched to a gene. The CDR3 loop spans 15 amino acids. Germline V gives CDR1 ENHRY, CDR2 SYGVKD. Stated time point: longitudinal time-point 3. The unsorted libraries originated from 2 million PBMCs that had been stored at -80 C. From the 5' RACE reads, TCRdb called clonotypes with MiXCR, one entry per CDR3 protein. The sample consists of fewer than 55,000 distinct CDR3 sequences, roughly 13% of them appearing once.

The sequenced sample was PBMCs. The chain combines TRBV10-3 with TRBJ1-2; TRBD1 agrees at 10 bases. The sequence was collected from a male donor with HTLV-1-associated myelopathy (HAM/TSP). CDR3 sequence (DNA): TGTGCCATCAGTGAGTCGAGGGACAGGGGTGATGGCTACACCTTC. Translated: CAISESRDRGDGYTF.